A single sample is the source of the 22 T cell receptor beta chains below, sequenced in a study of blood T cell repertoires in COVID-19. TCRdb keeps only in-frame clones here, not all; method: immunoSEQ multiplex PCR. The sample has approximately 300,000 clones; about 86% are singletons. Sample: peripheral blood. The receptor set was obtained from a woman between 45 and 60 years old with acute or convalescent COVID-19.

This clone has a single count. V gene TRBV6-2 or TRBV6-3 combines with J gene TRBJ1-5; 7 nucleotides align to TRBD1. Trimming removed 5 bases from V and 4 bases from J; junction bases left unmatched: 8. From germline, CDR1 is MNHEY and CDR2 SVGEGT. The CDR3 consists of 15 residues. Here the CDR3 reads CASSPPDRPNQPQHF. The CDR3 region has the DNA TGTGCCAGCAGTCCACCGGACAGGCCGAATCAGCCCCAGCATTTT.

This sequence joins TRBV25-1 and TRBJ2-2, with D hard to call. V lost 3 bases and J lost 0, with 2 bases in between. The CDR3 totals 13 residues. CDR1 is MGHDK and CDR2 is SYGVNS in the germline V gene. This chain's CDR3 is CASSDTNTGELFF. In nucleotides, the CDR3 is TGTGCCAGCAGTGACACGAACACCGGGGAGCTGTTTTTT.

The gene calls are TRBV4-2 and TRBJ2-5; D may be TRBD2 (6 bases). CDR1 is LGHNA, CDR2 YNFKEQ, per germline. Between the trimmed V and J ends, which lost 0 bases and 4 bases, there was a span of 9 bases. The CDR3 has 14 residues. The CDR3 coding sequence is TGTGCCAGCAGCCAAGATAGGGGAGGAGAGACCCAGTACTTC. Its protein product is CASSQDRGGETQYF.

This clone was seen a few times. The V gene is TRBV12-3 or TRBV12-4, the J gene TRBJ1-1, with 7 bases aligning to TRBD1. The CDR3 length is 12 residues. Trimming cost V 2 bases and J 11 bases; bases outside gene matches: 5. Here the CDR3 DNA reads TGTGCCAGCAGTTTAAGTCCAGGGGGTGCTTTCTTT. The encoded protein is CASSLSPGGAFF.

This clone is a singleton in its sample. The chain employs TRBV6-5 and TRBJ1-1, with 8 nucleotides matching TRBD1. The CDR3 runs 14 residues. The V gene's germline CDR1 is MNHEY and CDR2 SVGAGI. The V gene end was trimmed by 2 bases and the J gene end by 11 bases; junction bases not matched to a gene: 10. The CDR3 DNA reads TGTGCCAGCAGTTACGAGCGACAGGGGAGTCGGGCTTTCTTT. It yields the protein CASSYERQGSRAFF.

The chain couples TRBV5-1 to TRBJ2-3; 12 bases are shared with TRBD2. After removal of 4 bases from V and 6 bases from J, the junction contained 6 bases not matched to a gene. This CDR3 region has 15 residues. The V gene's germline CDR1 is SGHRS and CDR2 YFSETQ. The CDR3 protein is CASSGGTSGWDTQYF. In nucleotides, the CDR3 is TGCGCCAGCAGCGGGGGGACTAGCGGGTGGGATACGCAGTATTTT.

J is TRBJ1-5 and V is TRBV6-5, with TRBD1 matching over 9 bases. Germline loops: CDR1 MNHEY, CDR2 SVGAGI. The CDR3 spans 13 residues. The V segment lost 6 bases and the J segment 6 bases; nucleotides outside the gene matches: 3. CDR3 amino acids: CASRRTGAQPQHF. In DNA, the CDR3 is TGTGCCAGCAGACGGACAGGGGCTCAGCCCCAGCATTTT.

The CDR3 loop is CASSLLIGGRNTIYF. The DNA for the CDR3 is TGTGCCAGCAGCTTACTCATCGGGGGTCGAAACACCATATATTTT. The chain is built from TRBV7-2 and TRBJ1-3, with TRBD1 as a possible D gene (5 bases). This CDR3 has 15 amino acids. The germline V and J ends were trimmed by 2 bases and 5 bases, with 13 bases remaining between them. Germline loops: CDR1 SGHTA, CDR2 FQGNSA.

The rearrangement uses TRBV6-5 and TRBJ2-1; 11 nucleotides match TRBD2. The trim removed 6 bases at V and 2 bases at J, leaving 3 bases unmatched. CDR3 size: 15 residues. Germline loops: CDR1 MNHEY, CDR2 SVGAGI. The CDR3 region has the DNA TGTGCCAGCAGCTTACTAGCGGGAGCCTACAATGAGCAGTTCTTC. Protein product: CASSLLAGAYNEQFF.

V gene TRBV6-5 combines with J gene TRBJ1-3; D is undetermined. The CDR3 loop spans 15 amino acids. Trimming shortened V by 0 bases and J by 0 bases, and 6 bases separated the two germline ends. Per the germline V gene, CDR1 is MNHEY and CDR2 is SVGAGI. The CDR3 loop is CASSYSTTSGNTIYF. The CDR3 bases are TGTGCCAGCAGTTACTCGACAACCTCTGGAAACACCATATATTTT.

The J gene is TRBJ2-6, the V gene TRBV18; D unclear. V was trimmed by 2 bases and J by 0 bases, leaving 17 bases between them. Per the germline V gene, CDR1 is KGHSH and CDR2 is LQKENI. There are 19 residues in the CDR3. CDR3 protein: CASSPKVTEISSGANVLTF. The CDR3 DNA reads as TGTGCCAGCTCACCAAAAGTCACGGAGATTTCCTCTGGGGCCAACGTCCTGACTTTC. The variable domain in full, completed from reference TRBV18 and TRBJ2-6, reads NAGVMQNPRHLVRRRGQEARLRCSPMKGHSHVYWYRQLPEEGLKFMVYLQKENIIDESGMPKERFSAEFPKEGPSILRIQQVVRGDSAAYFCASSPKVTEISSGANVLTFGAGSRLTVL.

The chain has TRBV5-1 and TRBJ2-2, with TRBD1 identical over 11 bases. The CDR3 has 16 amino acids. J was trimmed by 6 bases and V by 6 bases; bases with no gene match: 10. CDR1 and CDR2 from the germline V gene are SGHRS and YFSETQ. The CDR3, as DNA: TGCGCCAGCAAACCCGGGACAGGGGGATTAGCCGGGGAGCTGTTTTTT. Encoded protein: CASKPGTGGLAGELFF.

The chain recombines TRBV2 with TRBJ2-5; 7 nucleotides agree with TRBD1. The CDR3 totals 12 residues. J was trimmed by 9 bases and V by 4 bases; bases with no gene match: 5. The V gene's germline CDR1 is SNHLY and CDR2 FYNNEI. The CDR3 sequence: CASSGRGSAQYF. The CDR3 nucleotides read TGTGCCAGCAGTGGCAGGGGGAGCGCCCAGTACTTC. The variable domain in full, completed from reference TRBV2 and TRBJ2-5, reads EPEVTQTPSHQVTQMGQEVILRCVPISNHLYFYWYRQILGQKVEFLVSFYNNEISEKSEIFDDQFSVERPDGSNFTLKIRSTKLEDSAMYFCASSGRGSAQYFGPGTRLLVL.

The chain uses TRBV6-4 and TRBJ1-1; TRBD1 is a possible D gene (5 bases). Per germline, CDR1 MRHNA and CDR2 SNTAGT. The CDR3 spans 13 residues. Trimming shortened V by 6 bases and J by 13 bases, and 21 bases separated the two germline ends. This CDR3 is CASSATYGGIVFF. CDR3 sequence (DNA): TGTGCCAGCAGCGCAACTTACGGGGGGATAGTTTTCTTT.

The gene calls are TRBV2 and TRBJ2-7; 10 positions agree with TRBD1. Germline lookup yields CDR1 SNHLY and CDR2 FYNNEI. With 11 bases clipped from V and 4 bases from J, the junction kept 5 bases outside the gene matches. The CDR3 totals 12 residues. This CDR3 is CAGGTGAYEQYF. DNA of the CDR3: TGTGCCGGGGGGACAGGGGCATACGAGCAGTACTTC.

This clone was seen a single time. The chain employs TRBV15 and TRBJ1-6; D is unresolved. V was pared by 4 bases and J by 5 bases, with 6 bases between. The CDR3 is made up of 13 amino acids. CDR1 is LNHNV, CDR2 YYDKDF, per germline (reference sequence). Here the CDR3 DNA reads TGTGCCACCAGCAAACAGAATAATTCACCCCTCCACTTT. It specifies CATSKQNNSPLHF.

The V call is TRBV5-4, the J call TRBJ1-2, with TRBD1 matching over 7 bases. The CDR3 has 15 amino acids. Germline V gives CDR1 SGHNT, CDR2 YYREEE (reference sequence). The J segment lost 3 bases and the V segment lost 4 bases, leaving 9 bases of the junction unmatched. Here the CDR3 DNA reads TGTGCCAGCAGCCCTTACATTGGACAGGACTATGGCTACACCTTC. Translation gives CASSPYIGQDYGYTF.

The chain employs TRBV19 and TRBJ2-7; D possibly corresponds to TRBD2 (6 bases). In germline, CDR1 is LNHDA, CDR2 SQIVND (reference sequence). V was trimmed by 8 bases and J by 6 bases, leaving 26 bases between them. CDR3 length: 16 residues. This CDR3 reads CASEAWVGGYVSEQYV. The CDR3, as DNA: TGTGCCAGTGAGGCCTGGGTGGGGGGATATGTTTCCGAGCAGTACGTC.

In this sample, this clone turned up once. The V gene is TRBV2, the J gene TRBJ2-1; the D gene is possibly TRBD2 (5 bases). The germline V and J ends were trimmed by 9 bases and 4 bases, with 10 bases remaining between them. Germline loops: CDR1 SNHLY, CDR2 FYNNEI. CDR3 length: 12 amino acids. The CDR3 nucleotides read TGTGCCAGAAGTAGCGAGTACAATGAGCAGTTCTTC. It encodes CARSSEYNEQFF.

The CDR3 region has the DNA TGTGCCAGCAGCCCCACCACGCGAGACACCGGGGAGCTGTTTTTT. Translated, it gives CASSPTTRDTGELFF. The rearrangement links TRBV7-2 to TRBJ2-2; D remains ambiguous. V shed 5 bases and J shed 3 bases, with 13 bases lying between them. The CDR3 sequence is 15 residues long. Germline V gene data show CDR1 as SGHTA and CDR2 as FQGNSA.

The chain is built from TRBV6-5 and TRBJ1-2; 7 nucleotides align to TRBD1. Trimming removed 7 bases from V and 0 bases from J; junction bases left unmatched: 8. The CDR3 extends over 15 amino acids. Germline CDR1 reads MNHEY; CDR2 reads SVGAGI. The CDR3 spells CASNPTGTANYGYTF. CDR3 coding DNA: TGTGCCAGCAATCCTACAGGGACAGCTAACTATGGCTACACCTTC.

This chain joins TRBV7-9 and TRBJ1-2; D unclear. The CDR3 is made up of 13 amino acids. The V and J ends lost 6 bases and 0 bases respectively, with 8 bases between them. Per germline, CDR1 SEHNR and CDR2 FQNEAQ (reference sequence). For the CDR3, the DNA is TGTGCCAGCAGTCCTTCTGCTAACTATGGCTACACCTTC. The encoded protein is CASSPSANYGYTF.